Listed below are T cell receptor beta chains from one sample, sequenced in a study of Ad26.COV2.S vaccination and SARS-CoV-2 variants. Generated by immunoSEQ multiplex PCR, the TCRdb table keeps only in-frame clones and is missing some. The table includes some 7,000 clones, roughly 89% detected once. The sequencing here drew on peripheral blood, taken after recovery from COVID-19. These receptors originate from a human donor who had recovered from COVID-19. Both conserved end residues are part of each CDR3. D genes are given only for firm matches. Only part of the rows carry a size: once, few, many, or a class if the clone is expanded.

TRBD1 | TRBJ1-2 | - | TRBV6-5 | CASSYIPGQGAYGYTF | TGTGCCAGCAGTTATATCCCGGGACAGGGGGCCTATGGCTACACCTTC
- | TRBJ2-3 | - | TRBV5-4 | CASSGGWGPTSTDTQYF | TGTGCCAGCAGCGGTGGGTGGGGCCCGACTAGCACAGATACGCAGTATTTT
- | TRBJ2-1 | - | TRBV5-1 | CASSPGHRGGRGEQFF | TGCGCCAGCAGCCCGGGACACAGGGGAGGTAGGGGTGAGCAGTTCTTC
- | TRBJ1-2 | - | TRBV28 | CASRRGQINYGYTF | TGTGCCAGCAGGCGCGGACAGATTAACTATGGCTACACCTTC
- | TRBJ1-3 | - | TRBV7-8 | CASSDLTGSSGNTIYF | TGTGCCAGCAGCGACCTGACAGGCTCCTCTGGAAACACCATATATTTT
TRBD2 | TRBJ2-1 | - | TRBV18 | CASSLQRGGDEQFF | TGTGCCAGCTCACTCCAGCGGGGAGGCGATGAGCAGTTCTTC
- | TRBJ1-2 | once | TRBV11-2 | CASSIQLIGAALDYGYTF | TGTGCCAGCAGCATACAGCTTATAGGGGCCGCCCTGGACTATGGCTACACCTTC
TRBD1 | TRBJ1-1 | - | TRBV7-9 | CASSTDRGQTEAFF | TGTGCCAGCAGCACGGACAGGGGGCAGACTGAAGCTTTCTTT
- | TRBJ2-3 | - | TRBV3-1/TRBV3-2 | CASRLGTTDTQYF | TGTGCCAGCAGACTCGGGACCACAGATACGCAGTATTTT
- | TRBJ1-4 | - | TRBV7-2 | CASSSQGATNEKLFF | TGTGCCAGCAGCTCCCAGGGAGCAACTAATGAAAAACTGTTTTTT
- | TRBJ2-1 | once | TRBV11-2 | CASSTEFEQFF | TGTGCCAGCAGTACAGAGTTTGAGCAGTTCTTC
- | TRBJ2-5 | few | TRBV6-1 | CASSEKKGVLETQYF | TGTGCCAGCAGTGAAAAAAAAGGGGTTTTAGAGACCCAGTACTTC
TRBD1 | TRBJ2-1 | - | TRBV27 | CASSTDRGRDEQFF | TGTGCCAGCAGTACTGACAGGGGCAGGGATGAGCAGTTCTTC
- | TRBJ1-3 | - | TRBV3-1/TRBV3-2 | CASSQGTTGNTIYF | TGTGCCAGCAGCCAAGGGACTACTGGAAACACCATATATTTT
- | TRBJ2-7 | - | TRBV7-9 | CASSAPGLRDYEQYF | TGTGCCAGCAGCGCTCCGGGACTCAGGGACTACGAGCAGTACTTC
TRBD2 | TRBJ2-2 | - | TRBV2 | CASSGSGGASTGELFF | TGTGCCAGCAGCGGTAGCGGGGGGGCCTCCACCGGGGAGCTGTTTTTT
- | TRBJ2-2 | - | TRBV4-3 | CASSQSFGGELFF | TGCGCCAGCAGCCAATCCTTTGGCGGGGAGCTGTTTTTT
- | TRBJ2-1 | - | TRBV28 | CASSSPTSKGYNEQFF | TGTGCCAGCAGTTCCCCCACTAGCAAGGGATACAATGAGCAGTTCTTC
TRBD2 | TRBJ2-3 | few | TRBV10-3 | CAAAGGETDTQYF | TGTGCCGCAGCGGGGGGTGAGACAGATACGCAGTATTTT
- | TRBJ2-7 | few | TRBV10-3 | CAIRLDSSYEQYF | TGTGCCATCAGACTCGACAGCTCCTACGAGCAGTACTTC
TRBD1 | TRBJ2-1 | - | TRBV19 | CASSIVRDRVNEQFF | TGTGCCAGTAGTATCGTCCGGGACAGGGTCAATGAGCAGTTCTTC
- | TRBJ2-7 | - | TRBV6-2/TRBV6-3 | CASSWGSTYEQYF | TGTGCCAGCAGTTGGGGCAGTACCTACGAGCAGTACTTC
- | TRBJ2-3 | - | TRBV20-1 | CSATWMNTQYF | TGCAGTGCTACCTGGATGAATACGCAGTATTTT
TRBD2 | TRBJ2-1 | once | TRBV9 | CASSPRLAGRNEQFF | TGTGCCAGCAGCCCTCGCCTAGCGGGTCGCAATGAGCAGTTCTTC
TRBD1 | TRBJ2-6 | - | TRBV4-3 | CASSHGQGGLSGANVLTF | TGCGCCAGCAGCCATGGACAGGGAGGTCTCTCTGGGGCCAACGTCCTGACTTTC
- | TRBJ1-1 | - | TRBV6-2/TRBV6-3 | CASSYSGHLKTEAFF | TGTGCCAGCAGTTACTCGGGACACCTGAAAACTGAAGCTTTCTTT
- | TRBJ1-5 | - | TRBV7-9 | CASSFSNQPQHF | TGTGCCAGCAGCTTTTCCAATCAGCCCCAGCATTTT
- | TRBJ2-7 | - | TRBV7-9 | CASSPRAGASSYEQYF | TGTGCCAGCAGCCCCAGGGCAGGGGCATCCTCCTACGAGCAGTACTTC
TRBD2 | TRBJ2-1 | - | TRBV18 | CASSSPGLAGGPNEQFF | TGTGCCAGCTCAAGCCCGGGACTAGCGGGAGGGCCCAATGAGCAGTTCTTC
TRBD2 | TRBJ2-3 | once | TRBV7-2 | CASSLDSAGGTDTQYF | TGTGCCAGCAGCTTAGACAGTGCGGGGGGGACAGATACGCAGTATTTT
- | TRBJ1-5 | - | TRBV7-2 | CASSLAPQSNQPQHF | TGTGCCAGCAGCTTAGCGCCACAAAGCAATCAGCCCCAGCATTTT
- | TRBJ2-3 | - | TRBV29-1 | CSAGGRTPVADTQYF | TGCAGCGCTGGAGGGAGGACCCCCGTCGCAGATACGCAGTATTTT
- | TRBJ1-5 | - | TRBV30 | CAWSGGPTFPQHF | TGTGCCTGGAGTGGCGGCCCGACCTTTCCCCAGCATTTT